This paragraph covers one T cell receptor (beta chain) sequence. These data belong to a study of T cell changes during pregnancy in multiple sclerosis. CDR3 length: 17 residues. Germline-derived CDR1 and CDR2 are SGHNT and YYREEE (reference sequence). V lost 2 bases and J lost 3; bases outside the gene matches: 3. Profiling relied on immunoSEQ multiplex PCR, and the TCRdb table lists in-frame clones only, not all of them. The sample holds around 34,000 clones, 90% seen once. Sequenced here: CD8+ T cells from peripheral blood mononuclear cells, sampled before pregnancy. The clonotype was recovered from a female donor with multiple sclerosis, enrolled in a pregnancy study. This sequence joins TRBV5-4 and TRBJ2-6; 12 nucleotides agree with TRBD1. This CDR3 is CASSFRDRGLGANVLTF. The CDR3 DNA follows: TGTGCCAGCAGCTTCCGGGACAGGGGGCTTGGGGCCAACGTCCTGACTTTC.